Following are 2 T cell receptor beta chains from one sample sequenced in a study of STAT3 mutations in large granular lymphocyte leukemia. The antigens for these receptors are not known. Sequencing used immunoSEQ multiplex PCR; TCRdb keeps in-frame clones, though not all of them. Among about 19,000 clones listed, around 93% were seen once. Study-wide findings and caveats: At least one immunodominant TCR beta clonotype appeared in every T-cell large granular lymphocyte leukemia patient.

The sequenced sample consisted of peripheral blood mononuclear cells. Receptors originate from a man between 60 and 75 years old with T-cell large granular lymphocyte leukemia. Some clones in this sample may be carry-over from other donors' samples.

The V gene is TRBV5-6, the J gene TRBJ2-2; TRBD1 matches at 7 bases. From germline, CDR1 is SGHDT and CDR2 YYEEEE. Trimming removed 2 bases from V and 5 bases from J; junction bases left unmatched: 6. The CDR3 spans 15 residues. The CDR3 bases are TGTGCCAGCAGCTTAAGGACAGGAACTACCGGGGAGCTGTTTTTT. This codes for CASSLRTGTTGELFF.

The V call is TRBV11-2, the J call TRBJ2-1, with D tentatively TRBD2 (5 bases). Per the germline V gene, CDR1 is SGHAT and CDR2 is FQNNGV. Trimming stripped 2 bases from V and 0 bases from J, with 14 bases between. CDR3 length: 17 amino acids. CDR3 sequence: CASSLFPWESSYNEQFF. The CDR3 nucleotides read TGTGCCAGCAGCTTATTCCCCTGGGAGAGCTCCTACAATGAGCAGTTCTTC.